This entry is about one T cell receptor beta chain. These data come from a study of shared clonotypes between healthy human individuals. The J segment lost 7 bases and the V segment lost 5 bases, leaving 7 bases of the junction unmatched. The CDR3 covers 12 residues. Germline CDR1 and CDR2: GTSNPN and SVGIG (reference sequence). Generated by immunoSEQ multiplex PCR, the TCRdb table keeps only in-frame clones and is missing some. The table includes approximately 2.4 million clones, approximately 94% detected once. Sample: naive CD4+ T cells sorted from blood. Subset here: CD45RA+ positively selected. This sequence was found in a man aged 18 to 35 in good health. This sequence joins TRBV30 and TRBJ1-2, with TRBD1 identical over 7 bases. The CDR3 DNA is TGTGCCTGGCTACAGGGGTTTGCTGGCTACACCTTC. Residues: CAWLQGFAGYTF.